A single sample is the source of the 24 T cell receptor beta chains below, sequenced in a study of blood T cells in healthy people across ages. Combining a sample-barcoded 5' primer with a J-beta primer mix, a second PCR ran for roughly 7 to 12 cycles. A single record per CDR3 protein comes from TCRdb applying MiXCR to the 5' RACE reads. The data hold about 1.6 million distinct CDR3 sequences, with about 35% observed a single time. The material sequenced was blood. The receptor source for this set is a woman in her twenties or thirties in good health.

This clonotype was seen repeatedly, ten times or more. V and J are TRBV7-2 and TRBJ2-1; a weak D match, TRBD2 (6 bases). This CDR3 spans 13 amino acids. Per germline, CDR1 SGHTA and CDR2 FQGNSA. The V end was cut by 8 bases, the J end by 8 bases, with 16 bases between. CDR3 sequence (DNA): TGTGCCAGCTTCGGGCTATGGAGGGATGAGCAGTTCTTC. It codes for CASFGLWRDEQFF.

This clonotype has a handful of counts. V gene TRBV9 combines with J gene TRBJ2-2; perhaps D is TRBD1 or TRBD2 (6 bases each). CDR1 SGDLS and CDR2 YYNGEE come from the germline V gene. The CDR3 runs to 14 residues. With 0 bases removed from V and 6 bases from J, the gap between germline ends came to 9 bases. CDR3 region: CASSVGGAPGELFF. CDR3 DNA sequence: TGTGCCAGCAGCGTAGGGGGGGCGCCCGGGGAGCTGTTTTTT.

This chain connects TRBV29-1 to TRBJ1-1, with D tentatively TRBD1 (5 bases). Per the germline V gene, CDR1 is SQVTM and CDR2 is ANQGSEA. Trimming removed 1 base at V and 3 bases at J, with 12 bases between. The CDR3 has 14 amino acids. The CDR3: CSVEVQGADTEAFF. Written as DNA, the CDR3 is TGCAGCGTTGAAGTCCAAGGGGCCGACACTGAAGCTTTCTTT.

In this sample, this clonotype turned up a few times. The chain couples TRBV2 to TRBJ2-5; tentative D call: TRBD2 (5 bases). Trimming removed 6 bases at V and 5 bases at J, with 13 bases between. CDR1 is SNHLY and CDR2 is FYNNEI in the germline V gene. CDR3 size: 13 residues. The CDR3 region is CASSTSWGETQYF. Written as DNA, the CDR3 is TGTGCCAGCAGCACTAGTTGGGGTGAGACCCAGTACTTC.

This clonotype was observed a handful of times. The chain couples TRBV3-1 to TRBJ2-7, with D uncertain. Germline V lookup: CDR1 LGHDT, CDR2 YNNKEL (reference sequence). V gave up 0 bases and J gave up 5 bases, with 8 bases separating them. The CDR3 length is 13 residues. CDR3 residues: CASSQDPENEQYF. The CDR3 coding sequence is TGTGCCAGCAGCCAAGATCCTGAAAACGAGCAGTACTTC.

The rearrangement joins TRBV21-1 to TRBJ2-1; the D call in the table, TRBD1, was not verified against the DNA. TRBV21-1 is given as a pseudogene. The CDR3 totals 20 residues. CDR3 amino acids: CASSSQDDSRIAISYNEQFF. The CDR3 DNA sequence: TGTGCCAGCAGCAGCCAAGATGACAGCCGAATAGCGATCTCCTACAATGAGCAGTTCTTC.

The chain is built from TRBV20-1 and TRBJ2-5; 13 bases match TRBD2. The J call could be wrong; TRBJ2-7 is a better fit for the DNA end. Germline values: CDR1 DFQATT, CDR2 SNEGSKA (reference sequence). The CDR3 runs 18 residues. Written as DNA, the CDR3 is TGCAGTGCTAGAGAAGAAGGACTAGCGGGAGTAATTGCCTACGAGCAGTACTTC. Its protein product is CSAREEGLAGVIAYEQYF.

This clonotype was seen only a few times. The V and J genes are TRBV4-1 and TRBJ2-1, with D unresolved. Germline V CDR1 and CDR2: MGHRA, YSYEKL. This CDR3 is built from 14 residues. V gave up 4 bases and J gave up 7 bases, with 14 bases separating them. The CDR3 loop is CASSLRAGQNEQFF. DNA of the CDR3: TGCGCCAGCAGCCTCAGAGCCGGTCAAAATGAGCAGTTCTTC.

In its sample, this clonotype was seen a few times. The chain couples TRBV20-1 to TRBJ2-1; weak D call: TRBD2 (6 bases). This CDR3 is 17 amino acids long. V was cut by 8 bases and J by 3 bases, with 26 bases left in between. Germline CDR1 is DFQATT and CDR2 is SNEGSKA (reference sequence). The CDR3 coding sequence is TGCAGTCTTTTGGAGGTTACGGGAGTCAACTACTACAATGAGCAGTTCTTC. Translating gives CSLLEVTGVNYYNEQFF.

This clonotype occurred a few times. The rearrangement joins TRBV9 to TRBJ2-4; D not certain. The CDR3 spans 19 residues. The V end lost 3 bases, the J end lost 8 bases, and 30 bases lay between the germline ends. Germline V gives CDR1 SGDLS, CDR2 YYNGEE. CDR3 loop: CASSAASHLPVGPTHIQYF. The CDR3 DNA sequence: TGTGCCAGCAGCGCCGCGTCCCATCTACCTGTGGGTCCCACCCACATTCAGTACTTC.

The chain joins TRBV20-1 to TRBJ2-3; TRBD2 matches at 14 bases. Germline V gene data show CDR1 as DFQATT and CDR2 as SNEGSKA (reference sequence). The V and J ends lost 1 base and 4 bases, in that order; junction bases with no gene match: 4. The CDR3 runs 16 residues. CDR3 residues: CSARVGTSGGADTQYF. DNA of the CDR3: TGCAGTGCTAGAGTGGGGACTAGCGGGGGCGCAGATACGCAGTATTTT.

The chain is built from TRBV9 and TRBJ2-2, with 8 nucleotides matching TRBD1. This CDR3 region has 14 residues. The germline V gene encodes CDR1 SGDLS and CDR2 YYNGEE. The ends lost 2 bases at V and 11 bases at J; junction bases unmatched: 8. CDR3 sequence reads: CASSVRQGPYELFF. In DNA, the CDR3 is TGTGCCAGCAGCGTCCGACAGGGGCCCTATGAGCTGTTTTTT.

The chain combines TRBV30 with TRBJ1-2, with 11 positions matching TRBD1. This CDR3 region has 14 residues. CDR1 is GTSNPN, CDR2 SVGIG, per germline (reference sequence). Trimming took 5 bases from V and 8 from J; bases not matched to a gene: 10. This chain's CDR3 is CAWRGQGARKGYTF. The CDR3 nucleotides are TGTGCCTGGCGCGGACAGGGGGCGAGGAAGGGCTACACCTTC.

This clonotype was detected only a few times. The genes are TRBV10-3 and TRBJ2-1, with 8 bases identical to TRBD2. Germline assignment: CDR1 ENHRY and CDR2 SYGVKD. The CDR3 consists of 14 residues. V was pared by 4 bases and J by 6 bases, with 5 bases of the junction left unmatched. In nucleotides, the CDR3 is TGTGCCATCAGTGGAACGGGGGGGAGCAATGAGCAGTTCTTC. Residues: CAISGTGGSNEQFF.

To note about this clonotype: A junction boundary mismatches the germline segment, possibly from a read error. The rearrangement joins TRBV7-9 to TRBJ1-1, with a tentative D call TRBD1 (6 bases). In germline, CDR1 is SEHNR, CDR2 FQNEAQ (reference sequence). This CDR3 region has 13 residues. CDR3 bases: TGTGCCAGCAGCCAGGACAGTTACACTGAAGTTTTCTTT. It codes for CASSQDSYTEVFF.

J is TRBJ2-7 and V is TRBV20-1; tentative D call: TRBD1 (6 bases). Germline assignment: CDR1 DFQATT and CDR2 SNEGSKA (reference sequence). Trimming stripped 6 bases from V and 0 bases from J, with 15 bases between. This CDR3 comprises 14 residues. CDR3: CSAPVGQTSYEQYF. In nucleotides, the CDR3 is TGCAGTGCGCCAGTCGGACAGACCTCCTACGAGCAGTACTTC.

The sample holds a few counts of this clonotype. The chain combines TRBV5-5 with TRBJ1-2, with 9 bases matching TRBD1. Germline CDR1 SGHKS, CDR2 YYEKEE (reference sequence). The CDR3 totals 14 residues. Losses at the gene ends were 6 bases for V and 6 bases for J; bases not matched to a gene: 9. CDR3 DNA sequence: TGTGCCAGCACCCCGACAGGGGGGAGGGATGGCTACACCTTC. Its protein is CASTPTGGRDGYTF.

V and J are TRBV5-1 and TRBJ2-1; D is possibly TRBD2 (5 bases). In germline, CDR1 is SGHRS, CDR2 YFSETQ. The CDR3 runs 14 residues. V lost 2 bases and J lost 8, with 14 bases in between. DNA for the CDR3: TGCGCCAGCAGCTTCCGACTACCCCGCGATGAGCAGTTCTTC. Its translation: CASSFRLPRDEQFF.

This clonotype has only a few counts. This chain connects TRBV20-1 to TRBJ1-5; no firm D call. This CDR3 comprises 14 residues. Per germline, CDR1 DFQATT and CDR2 SNEGSKA (reference sequence). Between the trimmed V and J ends, which lost 3 bases and 1 base, there was a span of 10 bases. This chain's CDR3 is CSASMGYSNQPQHF. CDR3 DNA sequence: TGCAGTGCTAGTATGGGGTACAGCAATCAGCCCCAGCATTTT.

This clonotype was counted between two and nine times. V usage is TRBV9 and J usage is TRBJ2-5, with 9 bases aligning to TRBD2. Per germline, CDR1 SGDLS and CDR2 YYNGEE. The CDR3 is made up of 16 amino acids. V gave up 1 base and J gave up 5 bases; unmatched junction bases: 9. The CDR3 coding sequence is TGTGCCAGCAGCGTAAGAGTGGCGGGGGGGCCGGAGACCCAGTACTTC. Encoded protein: CASSVRVAGGPETQYF.

This chain connects TRBV4-1 to TRBJ1-2, with D uncertain. The V and J ends lost 2 bases and 4 bases respectively, with 14 bases between them. Germline V gives CDR1 MGHRA, CDR2 YSYEKL. The CDR3 contains 15 residues. CDR3: CASSQRSEGGYGYTF. CDR3 bases: TGCGCCAGCAGCCAACGCTCGGAGGGAGGCTATGGCTACACCTTC.

The chain uses TRBV7-9 and TRBJ2-1, with D unclear. Germline lookup yields CDR1 SEHNR and CDR2 FQNEAQ (reference sequence). This CDR3 comprises 12 residues. V lost 3 bases, J lost 8 bases, and 8 bases lay in between. CDR3 DNA: TGTGCCAGCAGCTTGAGTATGCATGAGCAGTTCTTC. Amino acids: CASSLSMHEQFF.

This chain uses TRBV20-1 with TRBJ2-1; no reliable D call. There are 10 residues in the CDR3. Germline V gene data show CDR1 as DFQATT and CDR2 as SNEGSKA (reference sequence). Trimming left V 4 bases short and J 7 bases short, with 5 bases between. The CDR3 region has the DNA TGCAGTGCTATAGTGAATGAGCAGTTCTTC. Translation gives CSAIVNEQFF.

Notes on this clonotype: Since a much larger clone is just one base distant, this may be a read error. CDR3 DNA: TGCAGCATTGAAGACCAGGACGGTCAGCCCCAGCATTTT. Protein sequence: CSIEDQDGQPQHF. The gene calls are TRBV29-1 and TRBJ1-5; D is unclear. Germline loops: CDR1 SQVTM, CDR2 ANQGSEA. CDR3 length: 13 residues.